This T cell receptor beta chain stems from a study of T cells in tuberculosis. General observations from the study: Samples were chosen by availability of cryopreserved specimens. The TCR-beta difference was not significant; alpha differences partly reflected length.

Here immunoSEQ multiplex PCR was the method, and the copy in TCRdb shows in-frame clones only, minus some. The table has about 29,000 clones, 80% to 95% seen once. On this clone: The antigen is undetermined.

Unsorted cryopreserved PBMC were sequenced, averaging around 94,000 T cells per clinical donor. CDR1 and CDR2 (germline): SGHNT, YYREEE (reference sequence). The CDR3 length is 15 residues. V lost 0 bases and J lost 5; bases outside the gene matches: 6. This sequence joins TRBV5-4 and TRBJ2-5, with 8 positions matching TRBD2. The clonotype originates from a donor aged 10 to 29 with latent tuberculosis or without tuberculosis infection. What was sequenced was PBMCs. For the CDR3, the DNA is TGTGCCAGCAGCTTGGCCGGACTAGCCGAGGAGACCCAGTACTTC. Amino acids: CASSLAGLAEETQYF.